One sample yielded the 12 T cell receptor beta chains listed below, sequenced in a study of Graves' ophthalmopathy and Graves' hyperthyroidism. RNA served as the template for amplifying TCR beta CDR3 regions. HTBI-primed RT-PCR formed the first round, and a multiplex PCR formed the second. Each CDR3 protein gets one entry after TCRdb re-called the multiplex PCR reads with MiXCR. The table lists around 1.1 million distinct CDR3 sequences, about two fifths of them singletons. Sequencing was performed on peripheral blood or thyroid tissue (not recorded which). The receptors were gathered from an adult man with Graves' hyperthyroidism.

V gene TRBV24-1 combines with J gene TRBJ1-1; 7 bases are a match to TRBD1. Germline CDR1 and CDR2: KGHDR and SFDVKD. Trimming took 11 bases from V and 5 from J; bases not matched to a gene: 4. CDR3 length: 11 amino acids. Written as DNA, the CDR3 is TGTGCCAGAACAGGGGCAACTGAAGCTTTCTTT. Encoded protein: CARTGATEAFF.

This clonotype has at least ten counts. The chain employs TRBV15 and TRBJ1-2, with unresolved D. CDR1 and CDR2 from the germline V gene are LNHNV and YYDKDF (reference sequence). The V end lost 0 bases, the J end lost 8 bases, and 16 bases lay between the germline ends. This CDR3 spans 15 amino acids. CDR3 DNA: TGTGCCACCAGCAGAGATCCGGGCAGGCGAGGGGGCTACACCTTC. It encodes CATSRDPGRRGGYTF.

Ten or more counts support this clonotype. This rearrangement joins TRBV29-1 to TRBJ2-7, with D uncertain. The germline V gene encodes CDR1 SQVTM and CDR2 ANQGSEA. This CDR3 is 13 amino acids long. The germline V and J ends were trimmed by 1 base and 5 bases, with 12 bases remaining between them. The CDR3 here is CSVEGRRAHEQYF. Here the CDR3 DNA reads TGCAGCGTTGAAGGCCGTCGGGCGCACGAGCAGTACTTC.

The chain uses TRBV20-1 and TRBJ2-7; TRBD1 agrees at 7 bases. The germline V gene has CDR1 DFQATT and CDR2 SNEGSKA (reference sequence). The CDR3 length is 15 residues. Losses at the gene ends were 0 bases for V and 3 bases for J; bases not matched to a gene: 8. CDR3 nucleotides: TGCAGTGCTAGAGATCCAAGAGACAGGGACTACGAGCAGTACTTC. Protein product: CSARDPRDRDYEQYF.

This clonotype came up many times. J is TRBJ2-7 and V is TRBV5-1; tentative D call: TRBD2 (5 bases). V was trimmed by 4 bases and J by 6 bases, leaving 8 bases between them. This CDR3 has 11 residues. The germline CDR1 and CDR2 sequences are SGHRS and YFSETQ. CDR3 DNA sequence: TGCGCCAGCAGCACCCGGGGCGAGCAGTACTTC. Protein product: CASSTRGEQYF.

The sample holds many counts of this clonotype. The rearrangement joins TRBV15 to TRBJ2-7; 7 bases map to TRBD1. Germline CDR1 reads LNHNV; CDR2 reads YYDKDF (reference sequence). The CDR3 spans 12 residues. V dropped 1 base and J dropped 13; count of bases not matched to a gene: 7. The CDR3 sequence is CATSRAPGQSYF. The CDR3, as DNA: TGTGCCACCAGCAGAGCGCCGGGACAGTCCTACTTC. The entire variable domain, with the rest obtained from reference TRBV15 and TRBJ2-7, is as follows: DAMVIQNPRYQVTQFGKPVTLSCSQTLNHNVMYWYQQKSSQAPKLLFHYYDKDFNNEADTPDNFQSRRPNTSFCFLDIRSPGLGDTAMYLCATSRAPGQSYFGPGTRLTVT.

The chain is built from TRBV6-5 and TRBJ1-2; D gene unclear. The CDR3 loop spans 13 amino acids. The V end was cut by 2 bases, the J end by 4 bases, with 8 bases between. Looked up from germline, CDR1 is MNHEY and CDR2 is SVGAGI. CDR3 coding DNA: TGTGCCAGCAGTTACAGGGTTAGCTATGGCTACACCTTC. This codes for CASSYRVSYGYTF.

There are many counts of this clonotype. The V call is TRBV20-1, the J call TRBJ2-5; D is perhaps TRBD1 or TRBD2 (6 bases each). This CDR3 contains 14 residues. V dropped 3 bases and J dropped 5 bases, with 16 bases sitting between them. Looked up from germline, CDR1 is DFQATT and CDR2 is SNEGSKA (reference sequence). CDR3 in DNA: TGCAGTGCTAGGCTCGGTGGGGGGCGCGAGACCCAGTACTTC. Translating it yields CSARLGGGRETQYF.

CDR3 region: CAWSKSDNQPQHF. CDR3 in DNA: TGTGCCTGGAGTAAGTCAGATAATCAGCCCCAGCATTTT. The V gene is TRBV30, the J gene TRBJ1-5, with D uncertain. This CDR3 spans 13 amino acids. CDR1 and CDR2 (germline): GTSNPN, SVGIG (reference sequence). The ends were cut back, 2 bases at V and 4 bases at J, with 9 bases in the middle.

This clonotype was seen at least ten times. The V and J genes are TRBV29-1 and TRBJ1-3, with TRBD1 identical over 7 bases. Germline V gives CDR1 SQVTM, CDR2 ANQGSEA. V was pared by 1 base and J by 0 bases, with 3 bases of the junction left unmatched. The CDR3 is 15 amino acids. Written as DNA, the CDR3 is TGCAGCGTTGAAGGACAGGGTGACTCTGGAAACACCATATATTTT. It specifies CSVEGQGDSGNTIYF.

This clonotype was picked up many times. The rearrangement links TRBV16 to TRBJ2-7, with a weak D call TRBD1 (5 bases). This CDR3 comprises 14 residues. V lost 2 bases and J 0 bases, leaving 8 bases between the germline ends. Germline V CDR1 and CDR2: KGHSY, FQNENV. CDR3 residues: CASSQDSYSYEQYF. The CDR3 coding sequence is TGTGCCAGCAGCCAAGACAGCTACTCCTACGAGCAGTACTTC.

This clonotype was detected only once. The V and J genes are TRBV7-9 and TRBJ1-5, with 9 bases aligning to TRBD1. Germline lookup yields CDR1 SEHNR and CDR2 FQNEAQ (reference sequence). V trimming: 6 bases; J trimming: 6 bases; junction bases outside the gene matches: 9. The CDR3 is 15 amino acids. CDR3 DNA: TGTGCCAGCAGTTCGGACAGGGGAACCCTTCAGCCCCAGCATTTT. This translates into CASSSDRGTLQPQHF.